These T cell receptor beta chains were read from a single sample in a study of blood T cell repertoires in COVID-19. Some clones are missing from TCRdb's copy, which holds only in-frame ones; the method was immunoSEQ multiplex PCR. Of about 88,000 clones in the sample, 70% to 90% were seen once. Specimen: peripheral blood. Receptors were obtained from a woman of 80 years or more with acute or convalescent COVID-19. The CDR3 runs from the conserved cysteine through the conserved F or W. The order of the fields is CDR3 protein, J gene, V gene.

CASSTTGQGVNEQFF,TRBJ2-1,TRBV28
CASSPATGTQETQYF,TRBJ2-5,TRBV7-6
CASSEWEVSVGGELFF,TRBJ2-2,TRBV6-1
CASSLYSGNTIYF,TRBJ1-3,TRBV7-9
CASSPQGLGRTDTQYF,TRBJ2-3,TRBV9
CAWNRLAGLNTGELFF,TRBJ2-2,TRBV30
CASSDRGGAGTDTQYF,TRBJ2-3,TRBV6-2/TRBV6-3
CACWGLANTGELFF,TRBJ2-2,TRBV6-1
CASGLSTGTQYF,TRBJ2-3,TRBV12-5
CASSYARGTGWETQYF,TRBJ2-5,TRBV6-5
CASSLLLAGGAQVYEQYF,TRBJ2-7,TRBV7-6
CASGSGERYNEQYF,TRBJ2-7,TRBV28
CASGRGYGNQPQHF,TRBJ1-5,TRBV19
CASSYVGLVSGEQFF,TRBJ2-1,TRBV6-5
CASSPYTGELFF,TRBJ2-2,TRBV7-3
CACGGDRANTEAFF,TRBJ1-1,TRBV7-8
CASSLWQGGTDTQYF,TRBJ2-3,TRBV5-1
CASIVGASQGARDTEAFF,TRBJ1-1,TRBV19
CASSYVGNARGYTF,TRBJ1-2,TRBV6-7
CASSLGPDRGSYEQYF,TRBJ2-7,TRBV5-1
CASSLMGRGVHEQYF,TRBJ2-7,TRBV7-3
CSVEAGGYGYTF,TRBJ1-2,TRBV29-1
CASSLGQASTDTQYF,TRBJ2-3,TRBV7-3
CASSFRLAQETQYF,TRBJ2-5,TRBV7-9
CASSESTFVYGYTF,TRBJ1-2,TRBV6-1
CASSKRTGGYEQYF,TRBJ2-7,TRBV7-9
CASSVDSESSYEQYF,TRBJ2-7,TRBV19
CASSLIGGQETQYF,TRBJ2-5,TRBV5-5
CASSSFLGTGGISGNTIYF,TRBJ1-3,TRBV7-9